The 4 T cell receptor beta chains below all came from one sample that was sequenced in a study of T cell changes during pregnancy in multiple sclerosis. Repertoires were generated with immunoSEQ multiplex PCR, while TCRdb's copy carries only in-frame clones and drops some. Here the sample spans approximately 90,000 clones, approximately 94% being singletons. The specimen comprised peripheral blood, sampled in the third trimester of pregnancy. Source of these receptors: a female donor with multiple sclerosis, enrolled in a pregnancy study.

The rearrangement links TRBV30 to TRBJ2-2, with a possible D match to TRBD2 (6 bases). The CDR3 sequence is 14 residues long. V dropped 4 bases and J dropped 7 bases, with 16 bases sitting between them. Germline lookup yields CDR1 GTSNPN and CDR2 SVGIG (reference sequence). The CDR3 spells CAWKGRRAGGELFF. Written as DNA, the CDR3 is TGTGCCTGGAAGGGCAGGAGGGCCGGCGGGGAGCTGTTTTTT. The full variable domain, its missing parts supplied by reference TRBV30 and TRBJ2-2, is SQTIHQWPATLVQPVGSPLSLECTVEGTSNPNLYWYRQAAGRGLQLLFYSVGIGQISSEVPQNLSASRPQDRQFILSSKKLLLSDSGFYLCAWKGRRAGGELFFGEGSRLTVL.

This clone was seen only a few times. The genes are TRBV28 and TRBJ1-1; D may be TRBD1 (6 bases). The germline CDR1 and CDR2 sequences are MDHEN and SYDVKM. There are 12 residues in the CDR3. Trimming removed 10 bases at V and 10 bases at J, with 19 bases between. The CDR3 DNA follows: TGTGCCATCTCTAGGGGGGGTGTGGGAGCTTTCTTT. It yields the protein CAISRGGVGAFF.

The chain has TRBV5-1 and TRBJ1-5; tentatively, D is TRBD1 (6 bases). In germline, CDR1 is SGHRS, CDR2 YFSETQ. There are 15 residues in the CDR3. V lost 0 bases and J lost 7, with 14 bases in between. CDR3 sequence (DNA): TGCGCCAGCAGCTTGGAAGGGGGACCACGGCAGCCCCAGCATTTT. Translation: CASSLEGGPRQPQHF.

V and J are TRBV6-4 and TRBJ1-5; D is unresolved. In germline, CDR1 is MRHNA, CDR2 SNTAGT. Trimming took off 2 bases at V and 10 bases at J, with 18 bases between the two ends. This CDR3 has 15 residues. The CDR3 DNA follows: TGTGCCAGCAGTGACGGCCCCTTTCTGGCCTTACCCCAGCATTTT. This gives the protein CASSDGPFLALPQHF.